The text below deals with one TCR beta chain. V was pared by 0 bases and J by 8 bases, with 14 bases between. CDR1 is SGHRS and CDR2 is YFSETQ in the germline V gene. CDR3 length equals 15 residues. These data are taken from a study of blood T cell repertoires in COVID-19. About the study: Whether acute or convalescent, the COVID-19 samples came from the United States, Italy and Spain. PBMCs, B-cell-depleted T cells, or T cells were the source of the cDNA or gDNA that made up the material.

Original methodology: Counts of nucleated cells, estimated from reference gene primer amplification, were obtained. The repertoire was sequenced with immunoSEQ multiplex PCR; TCRdb's copy has only in-frame clones and lacks some. V, J and clone size are those of that table, while D and trimming were read from the DNA. This sample has a few hundred thousand clones; approximately 89% occur once, and the top ten carry 8% to 13%. This sequence was found in a woman aged 25 to 39 with COVID-19, enrolled during active disease. Sequenced sample: peripheral blood. This chain links TRBV5-1 with TRBJ1-4, with D perhaps matching TRBD1 (5 bases). The CDR3 DNA sequence: TGCGCCAGCAGCTTGGCCCCAGGGCTTGGAGAAAAACTGTTTTTT. This gives the protein CASSLAPGLGEKLFF.